Following are 22 T cell receptor beta chains from one sample sequenced in a study of T cells after yellow fever vaccination. TCRdb re-derived calls from the 5' RACE reads in MiXCR, one entry per CDR3 protein. The table records hundreds of thousands of distinct CDR3 sequences, under 25% of them present only once. The sample consisted of PBMCs, taken 15 days after the yellow fever booster vaccination. The receptor set was obtained from a man aged 25-40 years who received the YFV17D yellow fever vaccine.

This clonotype showed up many times. The chain carries TRBV7-2 and TRBJ2-1; D is uncertain. The CDR3 spans 14 residues. Looked up from germline, CDR1 is SGHTA and CDR2 is FQGNSA. Trimming took 1 base from V and 2 from J, leaving 6 bases between them. CDR3 DNA: TGTGCCAGCAGCTTAGATAGCACCTACAATGAGCAGTTCTTC. This gives the protein CASSLDSTYNEQFF.

The rearrangement uses TRBV20-1 and TRBJ2-7; the D gene is possibly TRBD1 (5 bases). The germline gives CDR1 DFQATT, CDR2 SNEGSKA (reference sequence). The CDR3 runs 15 residues. V was shortened by 4 bases and J by 0 bases, with 16 bases between the two germline ends. The CDR3 loop reads CSAISSDTLSYEQYF. The CDR3 nucleotides are TGCAGTGCTATCTCCTCGGACACCCTCTCCTACGAGCAGTACTTC.

This CDR3 reads CASSLEATTDTQYF. For the CDR3, the DNA is TGTGCCAGCAGCTTAGAAGCCACCACAGATACGCAGTATTTT. The chain joins TRBV7-9 to TRBJ2-3; no clear D gene. This CDR3 has 14 residues. Looked up from germline, CDR1 is SEHNR and CDR2 is FQNEAQ (reference sequence). Trimming removed 1 base at V and 2 bases at J, with 7 bases between. Filled out from reference TRBV7-9 and TRBJ2-3, the complete variable domain reads DTGVSQNPRHKITKRGQNVTFRCDPISEHNRLYWYRQTLGQGPEFLTYFQNEAQLEKSRLLSDRFSAERPKGSFSTLEIQRTEQGDSAMYLCASSLEATTDTQYFGPGTRLTVL.

This clonotype appeared a few times. This chain connects TRBV20-1 to TRBJ2-7; TRBD1 agrees at 7 bases. V lost 3 bases, J lost 4 bases, and 6 bases stayed unmatched. Germline CDR1 and CDR2: DFQATT and SNEGSKA (reference sequence). The CDR3 is 13 residues long. The DNA of the CDR3 is TGCAGTGCTAGTTGGGACAGCCGATACGAGCAGTACTTC. It translates to CSASWDSRYEQYF.

The genes are TRBV7-9 and TRBJ2-1, with 10 bases lining up with TRBD2. The CDR3 loop spans 14 amino acids. The germline V gene encodes CDR1 SEHNR and CDR2 FQNEAQ (reference sequence). The ends lost 3 bases at V and 7 bases at J; junction bases unmatched: 3. The CDR3: CASSFEREGNEQFF. DNA of the CDR3: TGTGCCAGCAGCTTCGAGCGGGAGGGGAATGAGCAGTTCTTC.

This clonotype has only a few counts. J is TRBJ2-5 and V is TRBV5-1; D not certain. Per germline, CDR1 SGHRS and CDR2 YFSETQ. The CDR3 contains 14 residues. V lost 0 bases and J 5 bases, leaving 11 bases between the germline ends. This CDR3 is CASSLASIGETQYF. Written as DNA, the CDR3 is TGCGCCAGCAGCTTGGCCTCGATCGGGGAGACCCAGTACTTC.

The rearrangement joins TRBV4-2 to TRBJ2-7; D perhaps matches TRBD2 (6 bases). V was trimmed by 0 bases and J by 2 bases, leaving 11 bases between them. Germline V gene sequence: CDR1 LGHNA, CDR2 YNFKEQ. The CDR3 is 15 residues long. The CDR3 loop is CASSQEEGYPYEQYF. CDR3 DNA: TGTGCCAGCAGCCAAGAGGAGGGCTACCCCTACGAGCAGTACTTC.

This rearrangement joins TRBV7-2 to TRBJ2-1, with TRBD2 matching over 12 bases. With 2 bases clipped from V and 13 bases from J, the junction kept 9 bases outside the gene matches. Germline V gives CDR1 SGHTA, CDR2 FQGNSA. This CDR3 region has 15 residues. CDR3 sequence (DNA): TGTGCCAGCAGCTTATCGCTAGCGGGAGGGCCCATACAGTTCTTC. This codes for CASSLSLAGGPIQFF.

This clonotype was counted many times. This sequence joins TRBV4-3 and TRBJ2-6; D is unresolved. Germline V CDR1 and CDR2: LGHNA, YSLEER. V lost 5 bases to trimming and J lost 0 bases, with 11 bases between them. The CDR3 length is 16 residues. In DNA, the CDR3 is TGCGCCAGCAGCTCTCAATTCACCTCTGGGGCCAACGTCCTGACTTTC. This sequence encodes CASSSQFTSGANVLTF.

This clonotype was picked up a small number of times. The rearrangement joins TRBV18 to TRBJ2-7; TRBD1 might be the D (6 bases). This CDR3 has 13 amino acids. The germline V and J ends were trimmed by 4 bases and 2 bases, with 9 bases remaining between them. Germline V lookup: CDR1 KGHSH, CDR2 LQKENI. CDR3 DNA: TGTGCCAGCTCACGGACAGCGGCCTACGAGCAGTACTTC. It codes for CASSRTAAYEQYF.

This chain joins TRBV24-1 and TRBJ2-3; maybe TRBD2 (6 bases). V lost 7 bases to trimming and J lost 6 bases, with 16 bases between them. The CDR3 length is 14 residues. CDR1 and CDR2 (germline): KGHDR, SFDVKD. The CDR3 loop is CATRPGVAGDTQYF. CDR3 bases: TGTGCCACCAGGCCGGGGGTCGCCGGGGATACGCAGTATTTT.

The chain links TRBV20-1 to TRBJ2-7; 7 bases align to TRBD2. Germline assignment: CDR1 DFQATT and CDR2 SNEGSKA (reference sequence). The V segment lost 1 base and the J segment 5 bases; nucleotides outside the gene matches: 11. CDR3 length: 15 amino acids. The CDR3 DNA reads as TGCAGTGCTAGAGGCGGGGTGGGGGGGATAAACGAGCAGTACTTC. It translates to CSARGGVGGINEQYF.

This clonotype was detected only a few times. This chain links TRBV28 with TRBJ2-3, with no clear D. V lost 6 bases and J 2 bases, leaving 6 bases between the germline ends. This CDR3 has 12 residues. Germline values: CDR1 MDHEN, CDR2 SYDVKM. The CDR3 sequence: CASSKLTDTQYF. Here the CDR3 DNA reads TGTGCCAGCAGCAAACTCACAGATACGCAGTATTTT. The entire variable domain, with the rest obtained from reference TRBV28 and TRBJ2-3, is as follows: DVKVTQSSRYLVKRTGEKVFLECVQDMDHENMFWYRQDPGLGLRLIYFSYDVKMKEKGDIPEGYSVSREKKERFSLILESASTNQTSMYLCASSKLTDTQYFGPGTRLTVL.

J is TRBJ2-3 and V is TRBV29-1, with TRBD1 matching 7 bases. This CDR3 contains 14 residues. Germline loops: CDR1 SQVTM, CDR2 ANQGSEA. With V trimmed by 1 base and J by 5 bases, 6 bases remained unmatched. The CDR3 loop reads CSVEGTGSIDTQYF. CDR3 nucleotides: TGCAGCGTTGAAGGGACAGGTTCAATAGATACGCAGTATTTT.

CDR3 DNA sequence: TGTGCCACCAGCAGCCCGAAAGGGTCCCTGTCTGGAAACACCATATATTTT. Translated: CATSSPKGSLSGNTIYF. The chain recombines TRBV15 with TRBJ1-3; D not resolved. CDR3 length: 17 residues. Germline V gene lookup returns CDR1 LNHNV and CDR2 YYDKDF (reference sequence). V lost 3 bases and J lost 1, with 16 bases in between.

This clonotype was seen more than once but under ten times. CDR3 amino acids: CASSQRSNTDTQYF. Written as DNA, the CDR3 is TGCGCCAGCAGCCAACGATCTAACACAGATACGCAGTATTTT. The chain joins TRBV4-3 to TRBJ2-3, with D hard to call. This CDR3 is 14 amino acids long. Germline assignment: CDR1 LGHNA and CDR2 YSLEER. V gave up 2 bases and J gave up 2 bases, with 8 bases separating them.

The chain couples TRBV5-8 to TRBJ1-4, with D unresolved. Trimming stripped 2 bases from V and 0 bases from J, with 8 bases between. Germline V gene sequence: CDR1 SGHTS, CDR2 YDEGEE. The CDR3 is made up of 15 amino acids. The CDR3 nucleotides are TGTGCCAGCAGCTTCTTATTCTCAACTAATGAAAAACTGTTTTTT. Amino acid sequence: CASSFLFSTNEKLFF.

The V and J genes are TRBV20-1 and TRBJ2-3, with 13 nucleotides matching TRBD2. V dropped 6 bases and J dropped 1; count of bases not matched to a gene: 7. This CDR3 has 16 amino acids. The germline CDR1 and CDR2 sequences are DFQATT and SNEGSKA (reference sequence). CDR3 loop: CSALPGLAGGTDTQYF. The CDR3 DNA is TGCAGTGCCCTTCCCGGACTAGCGGGAGGCACAGATACGCAGTATTTT.

This clonotype has only a few counts. The J gene is TRBJ2-7, the V gene TRBV7-2; D is unclear. Germline V gives CDR1 SGHTA, CDR2 FQGNSA. This CDR3 has 14 residues. V lost 5 bases, J lost 7 bases, and 18 bases lay in between. The CDR3 bases are TGTGCCAGCAGCCCCCCTCGCCAGGCTGGTGAGCAGTACTTC. Protein product: CASSPPRQAGEQYF.

This clonotype has more than one count but fewer than ten. The V gene is TRBV18, the J gene TRBJ2-7; tentative D call: TRBD2 (6 bases). Trimming pared 6 bases from V and 2 bases from J, leaving 17 bases between. CDR1 and CDR2 (germline): KGHSH, LQKENI. CDR3 length: 15 residues. CDR3 region: CASSAGTGGAYEQYF. The CDR3 DNA follows: TGTGCCAGCTCCGCCGGAACCGGGGGAGCCTACGAGCAGTACTTC.

V gene TRBV7-2 combines with J gene TRBJ2-7; D gene unclear. This CDR3 comprises 15 residues. Trimming took 4 bases from V and 4 from J, leaving 17 bases between them. Germline V gene sequence: CDR1 SGHTA, CDR2 FQGNSA. The CDR3 bases are TGTGCCAGCAGCTACGATCGAGACGGCGTATACGAGCAGTACTTC. Translated, it gives CASSYDRDGVYEQYF.

The chain joins TRBV6-1 to TRBJ2-3; D uncertain. CDR3 size: 13 residues. Germline assignment: CDR1 MNHNS and CDR2 SASEGT. V shed 5 bases and J shed 3 bases, with 9 bases lying between them. The CDR3 reads CASSIRRTDTQYF. The CDR3 DNA reads as TGTGCCAGCAGTATCCGAAGGACAGATACGCAGTATTTT.